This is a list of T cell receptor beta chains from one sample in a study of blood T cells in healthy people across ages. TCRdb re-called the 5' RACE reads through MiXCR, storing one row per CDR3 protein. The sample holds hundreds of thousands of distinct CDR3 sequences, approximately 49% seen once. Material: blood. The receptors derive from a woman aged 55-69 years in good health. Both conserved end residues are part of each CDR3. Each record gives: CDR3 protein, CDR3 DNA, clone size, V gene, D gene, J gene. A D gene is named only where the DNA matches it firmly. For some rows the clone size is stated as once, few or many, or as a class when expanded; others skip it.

CASSQDLVGDTYEQYF TGTGCCAGCAGCCAAGATTTAGTTGGCGATACCTACGAGCAGTACTTC few TRBV4-2 . TRBJ2-7
CSAREQNRADEKLFF TGCAGTGCTAGAGAGCAGAACAGGGCGGACGAAAAACTGTTTTTT once TRBV20-1 . TRBJ1-4
CASSPRDRRLYEQYF TGTGCCAGCAGCCCCAGAGACAGAAGACTCTACGAGCAGTACTTC . TRBV7-9 . TRBJ2-7
CASSPPMGLAGPTDTQYF TGTGCCAGCTCACCACCGATGGGACTAGCGGGGCCGACAGATACGCAGTATTTT few TRBV18 TRBD2 TRBJ2-3
CASSASSQETQYF TGTGCCAGCAGTGCGAGCAGCCAAGAGACCCAGTACTTC . TRBV2 . TRBJ2-5
CAGSRQGDGYTF TGTGCCGGCAGCCGTCAGGGGGATGGCTACACCTTC once TRBV7-3 TRBD1 TRBJ1-2
CASSQGTTRSSYNEQFF TGTGCCAGCAGCCAAGGGACTACCCGGAGCTCCTACAATGAGCAGTTCTTC . TRBV3-1 . TRBJ2-1
CASSAPGLGYNEQFF TGTGCCAGCAGTGCGCCAGGGTTGGGGTACAATGAGCAGTTCTTC few TRBV25-1 . TRBJ2-1
CASSYRLGARSGANVLTF TGTGCCAGCAGTTACAGGCTAGGGGCCCGCTCTGGGGCCAACGTCCTGACTTTC . TRBV6-5 . TRBJ2-6
CASSPGPWDRGDGYTF TGTGCCAGCAGCCCCGGACCCTGGGACAGGGGGGATGGCTACACCTTC once TRBV7-9 TRBD1 TRBJ1-2
CAGRLAGPTDTQYF TGCGCGGGGCGTCTAGCGGGACCCACAGATACGCAGTATTTT . TRBV29-1 TRBD2 TRBJ2-3
CATETEESSYEQYF TGTGCCACCGAGACGGAGGAGAGCTCCTACGAGCAGTACTTC few TRBV10-3 . TRBJ2-7
CAISEYKGASYEQYF TGTGCCATCAGTGAGTACAAGGGAGCCTCCTACGAGCAGTACTTC . TRBV10-3 . TRBJ2-7
CASSQDPGQGYEQYF TGTGCCAGCAGCCAAGACCCCGGACAGGGATACGAGCAGTACTTC few TRBV4-2 TRBD1 TRBJ2-7
CASSQDSGNYGYTF TGCGCCAGCAGCCAAGATTCGGGGAACTATGGCTACACCTTC . TRBV4-1 . TRBJ1-2
CAISPGTGDNEQFF TGTGCCATCAGTCCCGGGACAGGGGATAATGAGCAGTTCTTC . TRBV10-3 TRBD1 TRBJ2-1
CASSIRQGPNNEQFF TGCGCCAGCAGCATACGACAGGGGCCTAACAATGAGCAGTTCTTC . TRBV5-1 TRBD1 TRBJ2-1
CAGSQGAGVFNEQFF TGTGCCGGCAGCCAAGGAGCGGGAGTTTTTAATGAGCAGTTCTTC . TRBV4-2 TRBD2 TRBJ2-1
CASSLATAAENIQYF TGTGCCAGCAGTCTCGCAACGGCGGCCGAAAACATTCAGTACTTC . TRBV6-1 . TRBJ2-4
CASSLSRTLPSYEQYF TGTGCCAGCAGTTTATCTCGGACTCTCCCCTCCTACGAGCAGTACTTC few TRBV27 . TRBJ2-7